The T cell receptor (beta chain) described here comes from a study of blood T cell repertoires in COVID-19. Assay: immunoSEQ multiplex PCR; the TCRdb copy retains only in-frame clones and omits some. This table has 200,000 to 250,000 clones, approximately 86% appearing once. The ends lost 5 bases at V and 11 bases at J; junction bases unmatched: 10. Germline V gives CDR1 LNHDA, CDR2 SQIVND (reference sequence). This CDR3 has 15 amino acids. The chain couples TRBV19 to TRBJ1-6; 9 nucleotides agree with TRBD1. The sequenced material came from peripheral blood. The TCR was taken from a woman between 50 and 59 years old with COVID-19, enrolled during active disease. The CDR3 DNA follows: TGTGCCAGTAGTCTCCGGGACAGGGACATAACACCCCTCCACTTT. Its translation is CASSLRDRDITPLHF.